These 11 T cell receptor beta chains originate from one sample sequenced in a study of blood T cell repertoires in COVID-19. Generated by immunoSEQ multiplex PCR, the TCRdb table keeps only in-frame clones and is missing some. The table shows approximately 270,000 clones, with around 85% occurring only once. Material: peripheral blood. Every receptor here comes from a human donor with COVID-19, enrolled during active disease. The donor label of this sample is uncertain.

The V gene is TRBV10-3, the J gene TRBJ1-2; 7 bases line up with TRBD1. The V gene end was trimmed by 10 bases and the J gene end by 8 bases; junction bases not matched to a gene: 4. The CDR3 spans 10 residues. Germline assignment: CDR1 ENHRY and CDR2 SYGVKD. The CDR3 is CATGTEGYTF. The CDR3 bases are TGTGCCACCGGGACAGAAGGCTACACCTTC.

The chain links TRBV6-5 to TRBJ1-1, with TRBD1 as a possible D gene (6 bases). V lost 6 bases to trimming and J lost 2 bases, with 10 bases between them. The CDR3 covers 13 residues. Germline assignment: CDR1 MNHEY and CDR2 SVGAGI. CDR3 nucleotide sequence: TGTGCCAGCAGCCCCAGGGGCAACACTGAAGCTTTCTTT. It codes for CASSPRGNTEAFF.

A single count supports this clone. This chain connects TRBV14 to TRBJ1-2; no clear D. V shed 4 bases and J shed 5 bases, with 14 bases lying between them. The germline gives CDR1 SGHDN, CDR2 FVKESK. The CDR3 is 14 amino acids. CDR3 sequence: CASSRPGDMYGYTF. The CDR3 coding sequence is TGTGCCAGCAGCCGACCAGGTGACATGTATGGCTACACCTTC. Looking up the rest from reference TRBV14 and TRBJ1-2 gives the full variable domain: EAGVTQFPSHSVIEKGQTVTLRCDPISGHDNLYWYRRVMGKEIKFLLHFVKESKQDESGMPNNRFLAERTGGTYSTLKVQPAELEDSGVYFCASSRPGDMYGYTFGSGTRLTVV.

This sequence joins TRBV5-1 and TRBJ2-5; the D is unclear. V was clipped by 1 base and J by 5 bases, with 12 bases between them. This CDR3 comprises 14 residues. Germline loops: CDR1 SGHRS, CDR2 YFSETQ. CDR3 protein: CASSLPGQEETQYF. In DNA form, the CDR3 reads TGCGCCAGCAGCTTGCCCGGTCAAGAGGAGACCCAGTACTTC. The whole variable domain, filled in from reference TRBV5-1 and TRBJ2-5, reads KAGVTQTPRYLIKTRGQQVTLSCSPISGHRSVSWYQQTPGQGLQFLFEYFSETQRNKGNFPGRFSGRQFSNSRSEMNVSTLELGDSALYLCASSLPGQEETQYFGPGTRLLVL.

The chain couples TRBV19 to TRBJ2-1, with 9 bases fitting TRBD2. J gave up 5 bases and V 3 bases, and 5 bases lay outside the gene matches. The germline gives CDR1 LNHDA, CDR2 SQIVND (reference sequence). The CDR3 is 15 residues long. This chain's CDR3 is CASSMKSGGNNEQFF. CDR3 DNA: TGTGCCAGTAGTATGAAGAGCGGGGGGAACAATGAGCAGTTCTTC.

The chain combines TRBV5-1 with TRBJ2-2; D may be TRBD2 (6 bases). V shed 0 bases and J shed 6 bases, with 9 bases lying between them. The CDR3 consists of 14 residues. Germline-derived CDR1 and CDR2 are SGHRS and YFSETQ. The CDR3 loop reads CASSLGGEAGELFF. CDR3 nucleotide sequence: TGCGCCAGCAGCTTGGGAGGGGAGGCCGGGGAGCTGTTTTTT. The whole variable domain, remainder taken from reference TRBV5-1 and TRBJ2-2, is KAGVTQTPRYLIKTRGQQVTLSCSPISGHRSVSWYQQTPGQGLQFLFEYFSETQRNKGNFPGRFSGRQFSNSRSEMNVSTLELGDSALYLCASSLGGEAGELFFGEGSRLTVL.

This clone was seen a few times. The CDR3 is CAGRDYYNSPLHF. The CDR3, as DNA: TGTGCCGGCCGGGACTACTATAATTCACCCCTCCACTTT. V usage is TRBV30 and J usage is TRBJ1-6; possibly TRBD1 for D (5 bases). Looked up from germline, CDR1 is GTSNPN and CDR2 is SVGIG (reference sequence). The germline V and J ends were trimmed by 8 bases and 3 bases, with 11 bases remaining between them. The CDR3 is made up of 13 amino acids. Looking up the rest from reference TRBV30 and TRBJ1-6 gives the full variable domain: SQTIHQWPATLVQPVGSPLSLECTVEGTSNPNLYWYRQAAGRGLQLLFYSVGIGQISSEVPQNLSASRPQDRQFILSSKKLLLSDSGFYLCAGRDYYNSPLHFGNGTRLTVT.

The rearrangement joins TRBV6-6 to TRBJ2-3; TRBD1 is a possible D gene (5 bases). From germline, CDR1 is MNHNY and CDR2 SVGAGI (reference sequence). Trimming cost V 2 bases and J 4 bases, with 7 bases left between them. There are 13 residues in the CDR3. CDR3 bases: TGTGCCAGCAGTTACAGGGGTGCAGATACGCAGTATTTT. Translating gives CASSYRGADTQYF.

CDR3 coding DNA: TGTGCCATCAGTGAGGGACAGGAATATGGCTACACCTTC. Translation gives CAISEGQEYGYTF. J is TRBJ1-2 and V is TRBV10-3; 7 bases fit TRBD1. Germline values: CDR1 ENHRY, CDR2 SYGVKD. Trimming took 2 bases from V and 5 from J; bases not matched to a gene: 2. The CDR3 consists of 13 residues.

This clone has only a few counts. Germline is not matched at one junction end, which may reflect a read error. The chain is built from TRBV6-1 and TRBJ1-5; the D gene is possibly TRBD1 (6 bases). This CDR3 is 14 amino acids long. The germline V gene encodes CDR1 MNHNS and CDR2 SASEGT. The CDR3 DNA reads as TGTGCCAGCCGTGAGGGGGGTAGCAATCAGCCCCAGCATTTT. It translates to CASREGGSNQPQHF.

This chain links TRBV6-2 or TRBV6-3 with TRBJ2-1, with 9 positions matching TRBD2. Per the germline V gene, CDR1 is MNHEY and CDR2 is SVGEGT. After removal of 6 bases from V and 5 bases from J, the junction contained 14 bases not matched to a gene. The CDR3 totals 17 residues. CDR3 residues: CASSSRTRSGGDNEQFF. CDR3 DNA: TGTGCCAGCAGCTCAAGGACACGTAGCGGGGGCGACAATGAGCAGTTCTTC.